This TCR beta chain was sequenced in a study of shared clonotypes between healthy human individuals (dated by TCRdb to about 2020). For context, the study as a whole: The cohort included a few men and a couple of women between 18 and 49 years of age. For each donor, CD4 naive and CD4 memory were each given three plates, CD8 naive was given two plates, and CD8 memory was given one plate. The study deeply sequenced blood TCR repertoires of about 5 healthy adults to estimate repertoire size and the extent of clonotype sharing between individuals. To increase sequencing depth and limit assay-specific biases, different laboratories used diverse techniques to prepare libraries and sequence TCR repertoires. Leukapheresis yielded between about 0.85 and 10 billion PBMCs per donor. What the authors observed across the whole study: Pairwise subsampling indicated that sequencing depth was expected to affect the degree of clonotype sharing among donors. About 5% of naive CD4, 3.5% of naive CD8, roughly 2.4% of memory CD4, and 0.4% of memory CD8 clonotypes were shared across a few donors. Higher generation probabilities were observed for clonotypes shared by all four sorted-subset donors than for non-shared clonotypes. Because the study included only a small number of donors, the genetic and exposure-history diversity represented was limited. Only blood was sampled, and tissue TCR repertoires likely differ from those in blood. Larger estimated clonotype richness was generally found for naive subsets than for memory subsets. Rarefaction of sorted-subset datasets indicated incomplete sequencing despite the large sequencing depth.

CDR1 and CDR2, per the germline V gene, are SGHAT and FQNNGV. The V and J ends are trimmed by 1 base and 8 bases, leaving 12 bases between them. From cysteine to phenylalanine, the CDR3 is 15 amino acids long. Of all the DNA, just the CDR3 is kept, 45 bases in frame from base 1. Using the deep immunoSEQ assay, TCR CDR3 regions were amplified from genomic DNA by multiplex PCR. Extracted genomic DNA from each cell subset was distributed evenly across all wells of several immunoSEQ 96-well plates, and each plate was treated as a replicate. For sorted subsets, about 220 ng of genomic DNA, equivalent to roughly 30,000 T cell genomes, went into each replicate PCR. Purified libraries were measured with a Qubit 3.0 fluorometer, size-checked on a Bioanalyzer 2100, and measured again with the KAPA Library Quantification kit. A separate single-read 150-cycle Illumina NextSeq 550 flow cell was used to sequence each immunoSEQ 96-well plate. The paper's data handling went like this. Because only junctional sequences without quality scores were contained in the immunoSEQ output, filtering matching that applied to full-length reads could not be performed. To assign V/J genes and CDR3, sequences were annotated using PyIR, a Python wrapper for IgBLAST v1.9, with IMGT germline references. Any read was removed if the V/J assignment was weak (E-value above 1e-6), the CDR3 was missing, or the read contained stop codons, out-of-frame junctions, or ambiguous translated residues. V3J clonotypes were defined as sequences sharing the same inferred V gene, J gene, and CDR3 amino acid sequence. Percentage overlap between repertoires was computed as shared unique clonotypes divided by the size of the smaller repertoire. Richness of each repertoire was evaluated using RTK rarefaction, the Chao1 estimator, and Recon v2.1 estimates of unobserved clonotypes. For all TCRbeta clonotypes obtained by the gDNA method from four donors, generation probabilities were computed with OLGA. TCRdb re-hosts the immuneACCESS table, in-frame sequences only. Its copies lack some clones; in the studies checked, an unresolved V gene accounts for under half of them, and the cause for the rest is not known. That table furnishes V, J and clone size, whereas the DNA furnished D and trimming. This sample comprises 2 million to 2.5 million clones, nearly 97% of them detected only once. Less than 0.15% of the sample is taken by the ten largest.

Donors were healthy HIV-negative adults with no recently reported acute infections or vaccinations. Only Caucasian adults living in Nashville, Tennessee, USA were represented among the donors. CD4+ T cells were enriched by magnetic negative selection; naive cells were then positively selected on CD45RA, and the negative fraction formed the memory subset. Blood was collected by leukapheresis, and PBMCs were isolated by Ficoll-Histopaque density gradient centrifugation and then cryopreserved in liquid nitrogen vapor phase. Analytical flow cytometry was used to check the purity and quantity of every magnetically sorted T cell population. Genomic DNA was isolated from each sorted fraction and quantified by UV absorbance on a Nanodrop 2000c. This clone was observed a single time. No cognate antigen has been identified for it. No quality values exist for individual bases; no much larger clone is one base distant.

This TCR was sampled from a man aged 18 to 29 in good health. The material sequenced was naive CD4+ T cells sorted from blood. What this sample's cell subset or site label stands for: CD45RA+ positively selected. This chain joins TRBV11-2 to TRBJ1-6, with the D gene uncertain. The sequenced DNA is TGTGCCAGCAGCTTAGGAGGAATTCGAGATTCACCCCTCCACTTT. It encodes CASSLGGIRDSPLHF.